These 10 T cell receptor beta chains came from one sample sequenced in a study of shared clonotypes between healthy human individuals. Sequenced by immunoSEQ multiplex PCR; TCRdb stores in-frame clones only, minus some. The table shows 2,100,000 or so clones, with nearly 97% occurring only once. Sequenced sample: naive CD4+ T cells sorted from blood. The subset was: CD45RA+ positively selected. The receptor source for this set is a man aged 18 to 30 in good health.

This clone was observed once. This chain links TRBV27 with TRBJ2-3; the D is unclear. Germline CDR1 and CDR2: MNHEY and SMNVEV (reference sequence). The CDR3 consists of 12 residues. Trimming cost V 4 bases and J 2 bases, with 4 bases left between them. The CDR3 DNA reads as TGTGCCAGCAGTTCTACCACAGATACGCAGTATTTT. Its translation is CASSSTTDTQYF.

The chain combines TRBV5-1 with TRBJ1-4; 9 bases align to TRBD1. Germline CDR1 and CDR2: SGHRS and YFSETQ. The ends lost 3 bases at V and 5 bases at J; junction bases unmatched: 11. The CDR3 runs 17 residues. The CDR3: CASSSEAAGTGNEKLFF. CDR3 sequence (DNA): TGCGCCAGCAGCTCCGAAGCGGCCGGGACAGGGAATGAAAAACTGTTTTTT.

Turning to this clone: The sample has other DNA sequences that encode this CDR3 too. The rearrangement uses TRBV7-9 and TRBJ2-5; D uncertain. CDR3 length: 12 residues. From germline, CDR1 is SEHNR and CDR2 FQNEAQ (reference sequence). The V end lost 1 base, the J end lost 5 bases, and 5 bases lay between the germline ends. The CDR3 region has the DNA TGTGCCAGCAGCTTAGGGCCGGAGACCCAGTACTTC. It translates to CASSLGPETQYF.

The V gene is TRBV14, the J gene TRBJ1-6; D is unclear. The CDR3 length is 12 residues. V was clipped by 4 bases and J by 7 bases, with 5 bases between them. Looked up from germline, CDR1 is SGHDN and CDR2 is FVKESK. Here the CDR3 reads CASSRVNSPLHF. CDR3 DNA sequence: TGTGCCAGCAGCCGGGTAAATTCACCCCTCCACTTT.

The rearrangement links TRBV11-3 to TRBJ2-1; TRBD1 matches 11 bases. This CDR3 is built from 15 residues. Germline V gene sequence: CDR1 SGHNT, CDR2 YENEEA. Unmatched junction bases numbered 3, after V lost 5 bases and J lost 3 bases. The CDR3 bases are TGTGCCAGCAGCGGGGACAGGGGGATCTACAATGAGCAGTTCTTC. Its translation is CASSGDRGIYNEQFF.

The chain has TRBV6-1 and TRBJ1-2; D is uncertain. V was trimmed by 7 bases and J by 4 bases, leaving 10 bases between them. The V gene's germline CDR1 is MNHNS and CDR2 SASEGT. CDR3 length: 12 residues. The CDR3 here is CASNPALYGYTF. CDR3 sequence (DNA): TGTGCCAGCAATCCAGCCCTCTATGGCTACACCTTC.

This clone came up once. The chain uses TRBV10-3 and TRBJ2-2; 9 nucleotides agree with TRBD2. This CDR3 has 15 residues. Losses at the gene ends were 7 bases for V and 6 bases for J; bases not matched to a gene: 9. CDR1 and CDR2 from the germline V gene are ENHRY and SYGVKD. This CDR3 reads CAITRTSAKAGELFF. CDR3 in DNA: TGTGCCATCACTCGGACTAGCGCGAAAGCCGGGGAGCTGTTTTTT.

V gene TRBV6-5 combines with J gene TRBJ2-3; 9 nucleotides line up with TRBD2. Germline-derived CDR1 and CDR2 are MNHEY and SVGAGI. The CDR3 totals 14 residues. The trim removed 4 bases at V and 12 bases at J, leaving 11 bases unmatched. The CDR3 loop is CASSFADPSGTQYF. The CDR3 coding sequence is TGTGCCAGCAGTTTCGCCGACCCTAGCGGGACCCAGTATTTT.

DNA of the CDR3: TGTGCCAGCAGTGAATTATATCAGGGGACTTGGGAGACCCAGTACTTC. This sequence encodes CASSELYQGTWETQYF. The chain has TRBV6-1 and TRBJ2-5, with D possibly called TRBD1 or TRBD2 (6 bases each). Germline V gene lookup returns CDR1 MNHNS and CDR2 SASEGT. Trimming left V 2 bases short and J 5 bases short, with 18 bases between. CDR3 size: 16 residues.

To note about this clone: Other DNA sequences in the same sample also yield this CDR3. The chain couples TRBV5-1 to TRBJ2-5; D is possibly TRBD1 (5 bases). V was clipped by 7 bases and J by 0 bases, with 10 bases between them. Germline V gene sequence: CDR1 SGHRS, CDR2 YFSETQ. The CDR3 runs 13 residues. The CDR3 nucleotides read TGCGCCAGCCGCAGGGATTACCAAGAGACCCAGTACTTC. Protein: CASRRDYQETQYF.